These 17 T cell receptor beta chains came from one sample sequenced in a study of cytomegalovirus exposure and HLA in healthy donors. Some clones are missing from TCRdb's copy, which holds only in-frame ones; the method was immunoSEQ multiplex PCR. In the table there are fewer than 200,000 clones, about 89% of which are singletons. The sample taken for sequencing was PBMCs. Receptors were obtained from a man in his thirties or forties in good health and CMV-seropositive.

The J gene is TRBJ2-3, the V gene TRBV2; 9 nucleotides agree with TRBD2. The germline CDR1 and CDR2 sequences are SNHLY and FYNNEI. Germline trimming cut 1 base from V and 8 bases from J; bases unmatched to any gene: 7. The CDR3 extends over 15 amino acids. CDR3 residues: CASSEEGGGAGTQYF. CDR3 coding DNA: TGTGCCAGCAGTGAAGAAGGCGGGGGGGCGGGTACGCAGTATTTT.

The chain joins TRBV29-1 to TRBJ2-2, with TRBD2 matching over 8 bases. Germline loops: CDR1 SQVTM, CDR2 ANQGSEA. This CDR3 is 17 amino acids long. The junction had 9 bases not matched to a gene; V was cut back by 1 base and J by 2 bases. This CDR3 is CSVEGVGREVNTGELFF. DNA of the CDR3: TGCAGCGTTGAAGGGGTGGGGCGGGAGGTCAACACCGGGGAGCTGTTTTTT.

This clone came up a few times. Here the CDR3 reads CAWSVPRSYGYTF. Written as DNA, the CDR3 is TGTGCCTGGAGTGTACCCAGGTCCTATGGCTACACCTTC. This chain links TRBV30 with TRBJ1-2; no clear D gene. The germline V and J ends were trimmed by 0 bases and 4 bases, with 9 bases remaining between them. The CDR3 is made up of 13 amino acids. Germline CDR1 GTSNPN, CDR2 SVGIG (reference sequence).

The chain is built from TRBV30 and TRBJ2-7, with D tentatively TRBD1 or TRBD2 (6 bases each). The CDR3 spans 13 residues. The germline V and J ends were trimmed by 4 bases and 4 bases, with 14 bases remaining between them. CDR1 and CDR2 from the germline V gene are GTSNPN and SVGIG (reference sequence). The CDR3 sequence: CAWTPGAPYEQYF. Here the CDR3 DNA reads TGTGCCTGGACCCCGGGGGCGCCGTACGAGCAGTACTTC.

V and J are TRBV15 and TRBJ2-2; D may be TRBD1 (5 bases). The CDR3 consists of 15 residues. V was pared by 0 bases and J by 7 bases, with 12 bases between. CDR1 is LNHNV, CDR2 YYDKDF, per germline (reference sequence). CDR3 sequence: CATSRDRALNGELFF. In DNA form, the CDR3 reads TGTGCCACCAGCAGAGACAGGGCCCTGAACGGGGAGCTGTTTTTT.

The count of this clone is one. This rearrangement joins TRBV7-2 to TRBJ2-7, with 10 bases that match TRBD2. CDR3 length: 16 residues. J lost 4 bases, V lost 1 base, and 7 bases had no gene match. Germline-derived CDR1 and CDR2 are SGHTA and FQGNSA. CDR3 amino acids: CASSLVPAGGQYEQYF. In nucleotides, the CDR3 is TGTGCCAGCAGCTTAGTTCCAGCGGGGGGGCAGTACGAGCAGTACTTC.

This chain joins TRBV7-2 and TRBJ2-7; 10 bases align to TRBD2. V was clipped by 1 base and J by 0 bases; unmatched bases: 12. The CDR3 runs 19 residues. CDR1 and CDR2 from the germline V gene are SGHTA and FQGNSA. The CDR3 sequence is CASSLVGVAGGRSSYEQYF. The CDR3 DNA reads TGTGCCAGCAGCTTAGTCGGGGTAGCGGGGGGCCGAAGCTCCTACGAGCAGTACTTC.

The V call is TRBV9, the J call TRBJ1-1, with a weak D call TRBD1 (6 bases). V was shortened by 0 bases and J by 3 bases, with 12 bases between the two germline ends. Per germline, CDR1 SGDLS and CDR2 YYNGEE. The CDR3 extends over 15 amino acids. The CDR3 DNA is TGTGCCAGCAGCGTAGAAGGGGGGCGGGACACTGAAGCTTTCTTT. Translation gives CASSVEGGRDTEAFF. The variable domain in full, with the rest retrieved from reference TRBV9 and TRBJ1-1, is DSGVTQTPKHLITATGQRVTLRCSPRSGDLSVYWYQQSLDQGLQFLIQYYNGEERAKGNILERFSAQQFPDLHSELNLSSLELGDSALYFCASSVEGGRDTEAFFGQGTRLTVV.

J is TRBJ1-1 and V is TRBV11-2; D is perhaps TRBD1 (5 bases). Between the trimmed V and J ends, which lost 1 base and 8 bases, there was a span of 17 bases. The germline V gene has CDR1 SGHAT and CDR2 FQNNGV. The CDR3 has 15 amino acids. The CDR3 reads CASSLAPGGRREAFF. Here the CDR3 DNA reads TGTGCCAGCAGCTTAGCCCCGGGGGGACGTCGGGAAGCTTTCTTT.

The chain uses TRBV15 and TRBJ2-6; D gene ambiguous. Germline V gene data show CDR1 as LNHNV and CDR2 as YYDKDF (reference sequence). V was clipped by 6 bases and J by 0 bases, with 6 bases between them. The CDR3 spans 14 residues. In DNA, the CDR3 is TGTGCCACCAGTTCAGGCTCTGGGGCCAACGTCCTGACTTTC. This translates into CATSSGSGANVLTF.

This chain joins TRBV7-3 and TRBJ2-5; TRBD1 or TRBD2 may be the D gene (5 bases each). Germline values: CDR1 SGHTA, CDR2 FQGTGA. This CDR3 contains 16 residues. V was pared by 6 bases and J by 5 bases, with 22 bases between. The CDR3 region has the DNA TGTGCCAGCAGTCATACGGGACGGGACGATGGCGAGACCCAGTACTTC. Protein sequence: CASSHTGRDDGETQYF.

The chain recombines TRBV9 with TRBJ2-3; tentative D call: TRBD1 (5 bases). CDR3 size: 16 residues. V lost 0 bases and J lost 0, with 11 bases in between. The germline V gene encodes CDR1 SGDLS and CDR2 YYNGEE. CDR3 DNA sequence: TGTGCCAGCAGCGTAGGGGGCGCCGCTAGCACAGATACGCAGTATTTT. It encodes CASSVGGAASTDTQYF.

The chain joins TRBV6-6 to TRBJ1-2, with 8 positions matching TRBD1. V was pared by 6 bases and J by 3 bases, with 3 bases of the junction left unmatched. The length of the CDR3 is 13 residues. Germline CDR1 is MNHNY and CDR2 is SVGAGI (reference sequence). This chain's CDR3 is CASRAGGDYGYTF. The CDR3 nucleotides read TGTGCCAGCAGAGCAGGGGGCGACTATGGCTACACCTTC.

This clone was recorded once. This chain links TRBV5-6 with TRBJ2-7; possibly TRBD1 or TRBD2 for D (5 bases each). Germline values: CDR1 SGHDT, CDR2 YYEEEE. Trimming stripped 1 base from V and 5 bases from J, with 16 bases between. The CDR3 extends over 15 amino acids. The CDR3 is CASSLLLSRGHEQYF. The DNA for the CDR3 is TGTGCCAGCAGCTTGTTACTCTCCCGGGGCCACGAGCAGTACTTC.

This clone occurred a few times. This chain joins TRBV11-3 and TRBJ1-6, with a possible D match to TRBD1 (6 bases). V lost 3 bases and J 10 bases, leaving 16 bases between the germline ends. Germline V gene lookup returns CDR1 SGHNT and CDR2 YENEEA. This CDR3 is 15 amino acids long. The CDR3 loop is CASSFKTGEWSPLHF. CDR3 coding DNA: TGTGCCAGCAGCTTCAAGACAGGCGAGTGGTCACCCCTCCACTTT.

The V and J genes are TRBV6-5 and TRBJ1-2, with 7 bases lining up with TRBD1. Germline V lookup: CDR1 MNHEY, CDR2 SVGAGI. The CDR3 sequence is 14 residues long. The junction had 1 base not matched to a gene; V was cut back by 0 bases and J by 3 bases. CDR3 protein: CASSYSTGYYGYTF. As DNA, the CDR3 is TGTGCCAGCAGTTACTCGACAGGGTACTATGGCTACACCTTC.

This clone was detected ten times or more. The chain joins TRBV7-2 to TRBJ2-1, with D perhaps matching TRBD2 (6 bases). Germline V CDR1 and CDR2: SGHTA, FQGNSA. The CDR3 covers 12 residues. V lost 4 bases, J lost 7 bases, and 8 bases lay in between. DNA for the CDR3: TGTGCCAGCAGCTCCCGGGGGAATGAGCAGTTCTTC. It yields the protein CASSSRGNEQFF.